Included here is one T cell receptor beta chain sequence, with context. Its antigen is still unknown. Per-base quality was not reported, and no clone a single base away is much larger than it. TCRbeta CDR3 regions were amplified from genomic DNA by means of the immunoSEQ Assay, a bias-controlled multiplex PCR. The authors' pipeline ran thus. The number of nucleated cells in each sample was estimated by amplification of reference gene primers within the assay. To quantify the absolute abundance of each unique TCRbeta CDR3 rearrangement, sequence reads were collapsed and filtered. Productive Simpson clonality was computed per sample as the square root of Simpson's diversity index over productive rearrangements. TCRdb mirrors the immuneACCESS table, restricted to in-frame sequences. Some clones are absent from its copies; in checked studies, under half trace to an unresolved V gene, and the reason for the others is unknown. For V, J and clone size, that table is used; D and trimming come from the DNA. This sample gives some 80,000 clones in total; around 85% of them show up just once. 18% of the sample is held by the ten biggest clonotypes.

This entry is derived from a study of blood T cell repertoires in COVID-19 (dated by TCRdb to the early 2020s). With respect to the entire study: Collaborator samples came from the United States, Italy and Spain and covered acute and convalescent phases of COVID-19. The prospective study material was composed of cDNA or gDNA derived from T cells, B-cell-depleted T cells, or PBMCs. A de-identified subject ID, COVID-19 status, age in years and sex were almost always included in the sample metadata. Where available, HLA class I and class II types were taken from metadata supplied by the sample provider and were not determined by assay-based typing. A freely available public database, intended as a resource for researchers studying the immune response to SARS-CoV-2, is where the repertoires were released. The samples were drawn from the first 160 participants of the ongoing ImmuneRACE study and from 950 to 1,500 subjects provided by 6 global collaborators. The dataset comprised deeply sampled blood TCRbeta repertoires from subjects exposed to, actively infected with, or recovered from COVID-19. What the work shows at the level of the full study, not this receptor alone: The quantity of clinical and demographic metadata differed by source and by participant and was supplied without curation.

Whole blood was collected in K2EDTA tubes by collaborating institutions according to the institutions' own protocols. Collaborator samples were shipped for TCRbeta analysis as frozen whole blood, isolated PBMCs, or DNA extracted from either sample type. The junction shows trimming of 5 bases on V and 4 bases on J, plus 11 bases between the germline ends. For CDR1 and CDR2, the germline V gene lists MGHDK and SYGVNS. The CDR3 covers 13 residues, taking in both the cysteine and the phenylalanine. Just the 39-base CDR3 DNA is kept, in frame starting at base 1. The source material was peripheral blood. The receptor comes from a man older than 75 with active or convalescent COVID-19. The V and J genes are TRBV25-1 and TRBJ1-2; confidence is insufficient to name the D gene. The encoded CDR3 is CASSRELGYGYTF. The DNA reads as follows: TGTGCCAGCAGTAGGGAGTTAGGCTATGGCTACACCTTC.